The 32 T cell receptor beta chains below were found in one sample sequenced in a study of resident and recirculating memory T cells in vitiligo. TCRdb keeps only in-frame clones here, not all; method: immunoSEQ multiplex PCR. The table lists 70,000 to 95,000 clones, roughly nine tenths of them singletons. Specimen: blood. The receptors shown here come from a male donor with vitiligo.

The sample holds a few counts of this clone. The J gene is TRBJ2-7, the V gene TRBV18; 10 nucleotides match TRBD1. The V gene's germline CDR1 is KGHSH and CDR2 LQKENI. The CDR3 totals 15 residues. Trimming removed 3 bases from V and 1 base from J; junction bases left unmatched: 3. The CDR3 here is CASSPWDRGSYEQYF. The CDR3 DNA sequence: TGTGCCAGCTCACCGTGGGACAGGGGTTCCTACGAGCAGTACTTC.

J is TRBJ2-5 and V is TRBV27, with D possibly TRBD2 on 5 matching bases. The CDR3 runs to 17 residues. From germline, CDR1 is MNHEY and CDR2 SMNVEV (reference sequence). The V gene lost 2 bases and the J gene lost 3 bases, with 19 bases spanning the gap. In DNA form, the CDR3 reads TGTGCCAGCAGTTTACGGAATAGGGCGGACGGGGAAGAGACCCAGTACTTC. This codes for CASSLRNRADGEETQYF.

V gene TRBV5-4 combines with J gene TRBJ2-1; the D gene is possibly TRBD1 (6 bases). CDR1 SGHNT and CDR2 YYREEE come from the germline V gene (reference sequence). V lost 4 bases to trimming and J lost 10 bases, with 15 bases between them. The CDR3 consists of 13 residues. The CDR3 loop reads CASSLPRQDEQFF. The CDR3 coding sequence is TGTGCCAGCAGCCTTCCAAGACAGGACGAGCAGTTCTTC.

In DNA form, the CDR3 reads TGTGCCAGCAGCCAAAGACTAGCGGGAGGCCCCTTAGGATCCTACAATGAGCAGTTCTTC. Its protein product is CASSQRLAGGPLGSYNEQFF. The chain employs TRBV4-2 and TRBJ2-1; TRBD2 aligns across 13 bases. CDR1 and CDR2 from the germline V gene are LGHNA and YNFKEQ. The V gene end was trimmed by 2 bases and the J gene end by 1 base; junction bases not matched to a gene: 11. The CDR3 is made up of 20 amino acids.

The chain links TRBV7-8 to TRBJ2-7; 10 positions match TRBD1. The V gene's germline CDR1 is SGHVS and CDR2 FQNEAQ. With V trimmed by 3 bases and J by 1 base, 15 bases remained unmatched. The CDR3 is made up of 19 amino acids. The DNA for the CDR3 is TGTGCCAGCAGCTTCCAGGGACAGGGGCGAAGATCGTTTTCCTACGAGCAGTACTTC. Its translation: CASSFQGQGRRSFSYEQYF.

J is TRBJ2-1 and V is TRBV4-1, with TRBD2 matching 14 bases. The V gene end was trimmed by 4 bases and the J gene end by 0 bases; junction bases not matched to a gene: 5. Germline-derived CDR1 and CDR2 are MGHRA and YSYEKL. CDR3 length: 18 residues. For the CDR3, the DNA is TGCGCCAGCAGCCTCTGGGGACTAGCGGGAGACTCCTACAATGAGCAGTTCTTC. Its translation is CASSLWGLAGDSYNEQFF.

The chain is built from TRBV28 and TRBJ1-4, with D perhaps matching TRBD1 (6 bases). The CDR3 is 15 residues long. V lost 3 bases and J 4 bases, leaving 12 bases between the germline ends. From germline, CDR1 is MDHEN and CDR2 SYDVKM. DNA for the CDR3: TGTGCCAGCAGTTTCCGTCAGGGGATTAATGAAAAACTGTTTTTT. This translates into CASSFRQGINEKLFF.

The genes are TRBV5-4 and TRBJ2-3; TRBD2 agrees at 7 bases. V was clipped by 5 bases and J by 3 bases; unmatched bases: 6. The CDR3 has 14 amino acids. Germline V lookup: CDR1 SGHNT, CDR2 YYREEE (reference sequence). The CDR3 DNA follows: TGTGCCAGCAGGAGCGGGACGGGGACAGATACGCAGTATTTT. This encodes CASRSGTGTDTQYF. The whole variable domain, filled in from reference TRBV5-4 and TRBJ2-3, reads ETGVTQSPTHLIKTRGQQVTLRCSSQSGHNTVSWYQQALGQGPQFIFQYYREEENGRGNFPPRFSGLQFPNYSSELNVNALELDDSALYLCASRSGTGTDTQYFGPGTRLTVL.

The V gene is TRBV18, the J gene TRBJ1-1; D gene unclear. This CDR3 contains 15 residues. Trimming left V 3 bases short and J 3 bases short, with 14 bases between. Germline V CDR1 and CDR2: KGHSH, LQKENI. CDR3 nucleotides: TGTGCCAGCTCACCCCCCCGGGCGAGGGACACTGAAGCTTTCTTT. Protein: CASSPPRARDTEAFF.

The chain uses TRBV5-6 and TRBJ2-3; TRBD2 matches 7 bases. The V and J ends lost 0 bases and 3 bases, in that order; junction bases with no gene match: 4. Germline V lookup: CDR1 SGHDT, CDR2 YYEEEE. There are 15 residues in the CDR3. DNA for the CDR3: TGTGCCAGCAGCTTGGAACGCGGGAGAACAGATACGCAGTATTTT. It translates to CASSLERGRTDTQYF.

This sequence joins TRBV7-6 and TRBJ2-1, with 7 bases matching TRBD2. The CDR3 runs to 17 residues. In germline, CDR1 is SGHVS, CDR2 FNYEAQ. The junction had 9 bases not matched to a gene; V was cut back by 1 base and J by 3 bases. The CDR3 spells CASSLGRASGIYNEQFF. The CDR3 DNA follows: TGTGCCAGCAGCTTAGGCAGGGCCAGCGGGATCTACAATGAGCAGTTCTTC. The full variable domain, rest sourced from reference TRBV7-6 and TRBJ2-1, is GAGVSQSPRYKVTKRGQDVALRCDPISGHVSLYWYRQALGQGPEFLTYFNYEAQQDKSGLPNDRFSAERPEGSISTLTIQRTEQRDSAMYRCASSLGRASGIYNEQFFGPGTRLTVL.

The chain uses TRBV9 and TRBJ2-5, with D unresolved. V lost 5 bases and J lost 7, with 15 bases in between. The germline V gene encodes CDR1 SGDLS and CDR2 YYNGEE. The CDR3 is 13 residues long. CDR3 sequence (DNA): TGTGCCAGCAGTCTCCATGACGGCGGGACCCAGTACTTC. Protein product: CASSLHDGGTQYF.

The V gene is TRBV15, the J gene TRBJ2-1; D is possibly TRBD2 (6 bases). Germline values: CDR1 LNHNV, CDR2 YYDKDF (reference sequence). The V end was cut by 0 bases, the J end by 14 bases, with 17 bases between. This CDR3 is 14 amino acids long. The CDR3 DNA is TGTGCCACCAGCAGAGATAGAGGAGGGAATGGGGAGTTCTTC. This translates into CATSRDRGGNGEFF.

This clone was found once. The chain recombines TRBV11-2 with TRBJ2-7; D gene uncertain. CDR1 and CDR2 from the germline V gene are SGHAT and FQNNGV. Trimming cost V 3 bases and J 7 bases, with 7 bases left between them. The CDR3 contains 11 residues. Written as DNA, the CDR3 is TGTGCCAGCAGCTTCCATCGGGAGCAGTACTTC. It specifies CASSFHREQYF.

This clone was detected only a few times. DNA of the CDR3: TGTGCCAGCAGTACAGGGGGGTCTGGAAACACCATATATTTT. It is translated as CASSTGGSGNTIYF. V and J are TRBV6-5 and TRBJ1-3; 8 bases align to TRBD1. CDR1 and CDR2 from the germline V gene are MNHEY and SVGAGI. V was clipped by 5 bases and J by 1 base; unmatched bases: 1. CDR3 size: 14 residues.

This clone occurred a few times. The chain combines TRBV19 with TRBJ2-1; 13 nucleotides match TRBD2. Germline V lookup: CDR1 LNHDA, CDR2 SQIVND (reference sequence). The CDR3 consists of 16 residues. Trimming took 5 bases from V and 4 from J; bases not matched to a gene: 5. This CDR3 is CASSPQTSGRYNEQFF. CDR3 nucleotides: TGTGCCAGTAGTCCGCAGACTAGCGGGAGGTACAATGAGCAGTTCTTC.

This clone has a single count. CDR3 in amino acids: CASSLAGGTYNEQFF. The CDR3 DNA reads as TGTGCCAGCAGCCTAGCGGGAGGTACCTACAATGAGCAGTTCTTC. The rearrangement links TRBV21-1 to TRBJ2-1; the D call in the table, TRBD2, was not verified against the DNA. TRBV21-1 is termed a pseudogene. The CDR3 has 15 residues.

The chain carries TRBV6-5 and TRBJ1-5, with 7 bases fitting TRBD1. The germline gives CDR1 MNHEY, CDR2 SVGAGI. The CDR3 consists of 15 residues. V was clipped by 6 bases and J by 2 bases; unmatched bases: 7. The CDR3 spells CASRNRQGGNQPQHF. The CDR3 bases are TGTGCCAGCAGGAACCGACAGGGTGGCAATCAGCCCCAGCATTTT.

The chain joins TRBV29-1 to TRBJ2-4, with D possibly TRBD1 on 6 matching bases. The CDR3 consists of 13 residues. Trimming removed 7 bases at V and 6 bases at J, with 16 bases between. Germline V gene lookup returns CDR1 SQVTM and CDR2 ANQGSEA. In DNA, the CDR3 is TGCAGCGCCACTGACCTAGGGGGAAACATTCAGTACTTC. This encodes CSATDLGGNIQYF.

This clone was recorded once. The chain uses TRBV28 and TRBJ2-1, with 8 bases aligning to TRBD2. The germline V gene encodes CDR1 MDHEN and CDR2 SYDVKM. The ends lost 4 bases at V and 4 bases at J; junction bases unmatched: 6. CDR3 length: 15 residues. The chain's CDR3 is CASSSQREHYNEQFF. In DNA, the CDR3 is TGTGCCAGCAGTTCCCAGCGGGAGCATTACAATGAGCAGTTCTTC.

The genes are TRBV4-1 and TRBJ2-2; no clear D gene. This CDR3 is 13 amino acids long. Trimming shortened V by 4 bases and J by 2 bases, and 5 bases separated the two germline ends. CDR1 is MGHRA, CDR2 YSYEKL, per germline. The CDR3 reads CASSPPNTGELFF. The CDR3 DNA sequence: TGCGCCAGCAGCCCCCCTAACACCGGGGAGCTGTTTTTT.

The chain carries TRBV28 and TRBJ2-7, with 7 bases lining up with TRBD2. With V trimmed by 6 bases and J by 6 bases, 17 bases remained unmatched. Germline values: CDR1 MDHEN, CDR2 SYDVKM. This CDR3 spans 16 amino acids. The CDR3 DNA is TGTGCCAGCAGCCTTGGAGGTGGGAGGGCTTTGGGCGAGCAGTACTTC. This encodes CASSLGGGRALGEQYF.

This clone was observed a single time. This sequence joins TRBV27 and TRBJ1-2; D perhaps matches TRBD1 (5 bases). V gave up 2 bases and J gave up 8 bases, with 21 bases separating them. There are 16 residues in the CDR3. CDR1 MNHEY and CDR2 SMNVEV come from the germline V gene (reference sequence). CDR3 sequence: CASSLVGGLDGGGYTF. For the CDR3, the DNA is TGTGCCAGCAGTTTAGTTGGCGGACTGGACGGGGGGGGCTACACCTTC.

V gene TRBV19 combines with J gene TRBJ2-7, with 9 bases that match TRBD2. CDR3 length equals 17 residues. V shed 6 bases and J 3 bases; nucleotides not matched to a gene: 15. The germline V gene has CDR1 LNHDA and CDR2 SQIVND (reference sequence). The CDR3, as DNA: TGTGCCAGTAGGAAGGAAGGGGGGGCTAGCGGGGTCTACGAGCAGTACTTC. It yields the protein CASRKEGGASGVYEQYF.

The chain joins TRBV7-8 to TRBJ2-5; D call uncertain. The germline V gene encodes CDR1 SGHVS and CDR2 FQNEAQ. The ends were cut back, 3 bases at V and 2 bases at J, with 16 bases in the middle. The CDR3 has 16 amino acids. The CDR3: CASSLRGRRQQETQYF. The DNA of the CDR3 is TGTGCCAGCAGCTTGAGAGGAAGGCGCCAGCAAGAGACCCAGTACTTC.

The chain is built from TRBV5-8 and TRBJ1-2; TRBD1 matches 7 bases. The CDR3 contains 12 residues. The trim removed 2 bases at V and 10 bases at J, leaving 5 bases unmatched. Germline V gene data show CDR1 as SGHTS and CDR2 as YDEGEE. Here the CDR3 DNA reads TGTGCCAGCAGCTTCGACAGGGATGCCTACACCTTC. Translation: CASSFDRDAYTF.

The rearrangement links TRBV5-6 to TRBJ2-1; D perhaps matches TRBD1 (5 bases). CDR1 and CDR2 (germline): SGHDT, YYEEEE. Trimming removed 4 bases at V and 8 bases at J, with 19 bases between. The length of the CDR3 is 15 residues. CDR3 DNA sequence: TGTGCCAGCAGCCAAGGCGGTAGGGGTTGGTATGAGCAGTTCTTC. The encoded protein is CASSQGGRGWYEQFF.

This clone was picked up one time. The V and J genes are TRBV11-2 and TRBJ2-5, with D maybe TRBD1 (5 bases). Between the trimmed V and J ends, which lost 5 bases and 5 bases, there was a span of 18 bases. The CDR3 length is 15 residues. The germline V gene has CDR1 SGHAT and CDR2 FQNNGV. The CDR3 DNA follows: TGTGCCAGCAGCCATGAGTTGGGGCAACGGGAGACCCAGTACTTC. Translation: CASSHELGQRETQYF.

V and J are TRBV2 and TRBJ2-3; maybe TRBD2 (5 bases). Trimming left V 2 bases short and J 0 bases short, with 6 bases between. This CDR3 spans 14 amino acids. Germline lookup yields CDR1 SNHLY and CDR2 FYNNEI. DNA of the CDR3: TGTGCCAGCAGTGAAACTAGAAGCACAGATACGCAGTATTTT. It specifies CASSETRSTDTQYF.

The V and J genes are TRBV5-6 and TRBJ1-1, with D possibly being TRBD1 (5 bases). The CDR3 extends over 15 amino acids. With 0 bases removed from V and 4 bases from J, the gap between germline ends came to 13 bases. Germline V lookup: CDR1 SGHDT, CDR2 YYEEEE. In DNA form, the CDR3 reads TGTGCCAGCAGCTTGGATTGGGGCGATGGCACTGAAGCTTTCTTT. Translating gives CASSLDWGDGTEAFF.

This chain uses TRBV27 with TRBJ2-5; 7 positions agree with TRBD2. The CDR3 runs 13 residues. Trimming removed 2 bases from V and 5 bases from J; junction bases left unmatched: 2. Germline V gives CDR1 MNHEY, CDR2 SMNVEV (reference sequence). CDR3 nucleotide sequence: TGTGCCAGCAGTTTAAGGGGAGGGGAGACCCAGTACTTC. Translation: CASSLRGGETQYF.

This sequence joins TRBV2 and TRBJ2-3; TRBD2 matches 8 bases. Germline loops: CDR1 SNHLY, CDR2 FYNNEI. Trimming took 1 base from V and 6 from J; bases not matched to a gene: 3. There are 14 residues in the CDR3. The CDR3 DNA is TGTGCCAGCAGTGAAGAACTAGCGGTTGATACGCAGTATTTT. It encodes CASSEELAVDTQYF.